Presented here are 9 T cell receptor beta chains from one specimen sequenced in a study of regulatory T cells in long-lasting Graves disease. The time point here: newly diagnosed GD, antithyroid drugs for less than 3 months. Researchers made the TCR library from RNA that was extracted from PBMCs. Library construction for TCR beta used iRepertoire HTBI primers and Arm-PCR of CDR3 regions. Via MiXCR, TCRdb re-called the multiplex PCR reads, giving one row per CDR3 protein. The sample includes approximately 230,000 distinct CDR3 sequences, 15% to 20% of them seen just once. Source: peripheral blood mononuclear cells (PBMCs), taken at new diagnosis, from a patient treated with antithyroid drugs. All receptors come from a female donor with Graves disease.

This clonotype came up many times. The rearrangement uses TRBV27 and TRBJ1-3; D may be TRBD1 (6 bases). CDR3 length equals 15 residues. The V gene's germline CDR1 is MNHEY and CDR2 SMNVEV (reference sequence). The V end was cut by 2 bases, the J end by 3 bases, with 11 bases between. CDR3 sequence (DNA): TGTGCCAGCAGTTTAGTCCGGGGGCTTGGAAACACCATATATTTT. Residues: CASSLVRGLGNTIYF.

The CDR3 DNA is TGTGCCAGCAGCTTATCAGGCGGGAGACTCCAAGAGACCCAGTACTTC. The encoded protein is CASSLSGGRLQETQYF. The V call is TRBV7-8, the J call TRBJ2-5; 7 positions match TRBD2. The junction had 7 bases not matched to a gene; V was cut back by 2 bases and J by 1 base. CDR1 is SGHVS and CDR2 is FQNEAQ in the germline V gene. This CDR3 is built from 16 residues.

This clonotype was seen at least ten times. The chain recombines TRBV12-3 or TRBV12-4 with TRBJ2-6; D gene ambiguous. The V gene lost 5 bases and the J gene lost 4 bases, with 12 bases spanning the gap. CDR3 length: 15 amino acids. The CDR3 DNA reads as TGTGCCAGCAGTCCAACCGTTCGGGGGGCCAACGTCCTGACTTTC. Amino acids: CASSPTVRGANVLTF.

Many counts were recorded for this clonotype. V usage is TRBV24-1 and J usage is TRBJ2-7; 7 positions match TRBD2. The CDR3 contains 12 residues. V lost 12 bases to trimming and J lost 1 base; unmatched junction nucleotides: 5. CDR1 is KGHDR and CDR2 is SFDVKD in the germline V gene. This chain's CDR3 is CAAGDGSYEQYF. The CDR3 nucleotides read TGTGCCGCGGGGGACGGATCCTACGAGCAGTACTTC.

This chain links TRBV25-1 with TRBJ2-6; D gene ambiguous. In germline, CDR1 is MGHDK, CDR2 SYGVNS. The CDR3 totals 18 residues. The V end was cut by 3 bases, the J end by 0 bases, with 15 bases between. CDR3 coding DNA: TGTGCCAGCAGTGACTCAGGTTTCACCGTCTCTGGGGCCAACGTCCTGACTTTC. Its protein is CASSDSGFTVSGANVLTF.

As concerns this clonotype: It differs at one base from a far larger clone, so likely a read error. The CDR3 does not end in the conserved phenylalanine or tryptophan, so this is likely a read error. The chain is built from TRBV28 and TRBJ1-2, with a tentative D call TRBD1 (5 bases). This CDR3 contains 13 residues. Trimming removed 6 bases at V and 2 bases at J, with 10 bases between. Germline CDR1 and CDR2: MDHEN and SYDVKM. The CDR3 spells CASSEGTNYGYTL. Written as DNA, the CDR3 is TGTGCCAGCAGCGAAGGGACCAACTATGGCTACACCCTC.

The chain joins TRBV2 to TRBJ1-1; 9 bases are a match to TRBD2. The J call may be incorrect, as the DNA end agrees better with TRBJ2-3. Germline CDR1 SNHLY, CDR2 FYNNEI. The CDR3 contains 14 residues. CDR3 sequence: CASRTLAGTDTQYF. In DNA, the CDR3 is TGTGCCAGCAGGACCCTAGCGGGAACAGATACGCAGTATTTT.

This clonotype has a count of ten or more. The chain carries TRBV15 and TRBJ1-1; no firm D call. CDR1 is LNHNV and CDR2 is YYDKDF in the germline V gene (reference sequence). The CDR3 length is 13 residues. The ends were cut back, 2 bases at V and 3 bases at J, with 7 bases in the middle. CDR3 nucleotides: TGTGCCACCAGCAGACCCGGCGACACTGAAGCTTTCTTT. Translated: CATSRPGDTEAFF. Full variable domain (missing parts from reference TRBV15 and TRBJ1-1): DAMVIQNPRYQVTQFGKPVTLSCSQTLNHNVMYWYQQKSSQAPKLLFHYYDKDFNNEADTPDNFQSRRPNTSFCFLDIRSPGLGDTAMYLCATSRPGDTEAFFGQGTRLTVV.

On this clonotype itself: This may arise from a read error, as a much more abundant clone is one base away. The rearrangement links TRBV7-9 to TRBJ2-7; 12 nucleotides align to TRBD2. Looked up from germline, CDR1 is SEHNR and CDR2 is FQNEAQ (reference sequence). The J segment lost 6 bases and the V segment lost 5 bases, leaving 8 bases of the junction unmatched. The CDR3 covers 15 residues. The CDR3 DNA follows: TGTGCCAGCAGCCCCGAGACTAGCGGGAGACTCGAGCAGTACTTC. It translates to CASSPETSGRLEQYF.